The 29 T cell receptor beta chains below come from one sample, sequenced in a study of T-cell reconstitution after alpha-beta-depleted transplantation in children. The library targeted TCRbeta and was prepared with unique molecular identifiers. TCRdb re-called the PCR reads through MiXCR, storing one row per CDR3 protein. Here the sample spans 330,000 or so distinct CDR3 sequences, over 9% being singletons. The specimen comprised PBMCs, sampled before TCRalphabeta/CD19-depleted stem cell transplant. The receptors come from a boy in the first two years of life with acute myeloid leukemia, due to receive a stem cell transplant.

This clonotype came up many times. V is TRBV7-3 and J is TRBJ2-3; tentative D call: TRBD1 (6 bases). The V end was cut by 2 bases, the J end by 0 bases, with 12 bases between. Germline CDR1 reads SGHTA; CDR2 reads FQGTGA. This CDR3 spans 16 amino acids. CDR3 in DNA: TGTGCCAGCAGCTTACTCGGGACAACTAGCACAGATACGCAGTATTTT. Protein product: CASSLLGTTSTDTQYF.

This clonotype was detected ten times or more. The chain has TRBV7-9 and TRBJ1-4; TRBD1 might be the D (5 bases). V gave up 4 bases and J gave up 3 bases, with 12 bases separating them. CDR1 is SEHNR, CDR2 FQNEAQ, per germline (reference sequence). The CDR3 length is 15 residues. CDR3 coding DNA: TGTGCCAGCAGCTCATCCCAGGGTGCTAATGAAAAACTGTTTTTT. This gives the protein CASSSSQGANEKLFF.

This clonotype was seen a few times. The chain links TRBV2 to TRBJ2-6, with TRBD1 matching over 8 bases. The CDR3 length is 16 residues. Germline loops: CDR1 SNHLY, CDR2 FYNNEI. V lost 4 bases to trimming and J lost 3 bases; unmatched junction nucleotides: 5. The CDR3 DNA reads as TGTGCCAGCAGTGCAGGGGGCTCAGGTGGGGCCAACGTCCTGACTTTC. It specifies CASSAGGSGGANVLTF.

This clonotype was detected only a few times. This chain uses TRBV11-2 with TRBJ2-1, with D perhaps matching TRBD1 (6 bases). V dropped 1 base and J dropped 7 bases, with 14 bases sitting between them. The CDR3 length is 15 residues. Germline-derived CDR1 and CDR2 are SGHAT and FQNNGV. The CDR3 nucleotides are TGTGCCAGCAGCTTAGCTAGACAGGTATTGAATGAGCAGTTCTTC. Amino acid sequence: CASSLARQVLNEQFF.

There are many counts of this clonotype. The chain joins TRBV20-1 to TRBJ2-7, with 10 bases aligning to TRBD1. Germline V gene sequence: CDR1 DFQATT, CDR2 SNEGSKA (reference sequence). This CDR3 is built from 15 residues. The trim removed 8 bases at V and 2 bases at J, leaving 12 bases unmatched. CDR3 DNA sequence: TGCAGTCCCACACGCCCGGGACAGGGGACCTACGAGCAGTACTTC. Its translation: CSPTRPGQGTYEQYF.

This clonotype was picked up a small number of times. This chain links TRBV7-2 with TRBJ2-1, with D possibly TRBD2 on 6 matching bases. V lost 5 bases and J lost 9, with 20 bases in between. Germline V gene lookup returns CDR1 SGHTA and CDR2 FQGNSA. This CDR3 contains 15 residues. The CDR3 sequence is CASSRRGRSLTEQFF. Here the CDR3 DNA reads TGTGCCAGCAGCCGGCGGGGAAGATCTCTTACTGAGCAGTTCTTC.

This clonotype was counted at least ten times. J is TRBJ2-1 and V is TRBV11-2; 7 nucleotides line up with TRBD2. In germline, CDR1 is SGHAT, CDR2 FQNNGV. The CDR3 extends over 12 amino acids. Unmatched junction bases numbered 5, after V lost 3 bases and J lost 12 bases. The CDR3 is CASSFTSVWQFF. The CDR3 DNA reads TGTGCCAGCAGCTTCACTAGCGTCTGGCAGTTCTTC. Full variable domain (outside the CDR3, taken from reference TRBV11-2 and TRBJ2-1): EAGVAQSPRYKIIEKRQSVAFWCNPISGHATLYWYQQILGQGPKLLIQFQNNGVVDDSQLPKDRFSAERLKGVDSTLKIQPAKLEDSAVYLCASSFTSVWQFFGPGTRLTVL.

A remark on this clonotype: The conserved final phenylalanine or tryptophan is absent from the CDR3, which likely points to a read error. V is TRBV2 and J is TRBJ2-7; 7 positions match TRBD1. CDR1 SNHLY and CDR2 FYNNEI come from the germline V gene. V trimming: 10 bases; J trimming: 3 bases; junction bases outside the gene matches: 6. The CDR3 is made up of 12 amino acids. The DNA of the CDR3 is TGTGCCAAGAAGGACAGGAACTACGAGCAGTACTCC. It translates to CAKKDRNYEQYS.

This clonotype was detected ten times or more. This rearrangement joins TRBV7-9 to TRBJ2-7, with a weak D call TRBD1 (5 bases). The CDR3 is 16 residues long. The V end lost 1 base, the J end lost 0 bases, and 13 bases lay between the germline ends. Germline V gene data show CDR1 as SEHNR and CDR2 as FQNEAQ (reference sequence). The CDR3 nucleotides read TGTGCCAGCAGCTTAGATTTTCAGGGCAGCTCCTACGAGCAGTACTTC. It specifies CASSLDFQGSSYEQYF.

At least ten counts were recorded for this clonotype. The J gene is TRBJ1-5, the V gene TRBV2, with 8 bases matching TRBD1. This CDR3 region has 16 residues. Trimming cost V 6 bases and J 4 bases; bases outside gene matches: 11. From germline, CDR1 is SNHLY and CDR2 FYNNEI. The CDR3: CASSYGFRQGNQPQHF. CDR3 bases: TGTGCCAGCAGCTATGGATTTCGACAGGGGAATCAGCCCCAGCATTTT.

Details on this clonotype: With a much larger clone just one base away, this may be a read error. The V call is TRBV12-3 or TRBV12-4, the J call TRBJ2-2; 9 bases agree with TRBD1. The V and J ends lost 5 bases and 2 bases, in that order; junction bases with no gene match: 3. The CDR3 has 15 residues. CDR3 nucleotide sequence: TGTGCCAGCAGTGCGGGACAGGGAAACACCGGGGAGCTGTTTTTT. Translation: CASSAGQGNTGELFF.

This chain links TRBV28 with TRBJ2-7; 7 positions match TRBD2. V gave up 3 bases and J gave up 0 bases; unmatched junction bases: 11. Germline loops: CDR1 MDHEN, CDR2 SYDVKM. The CDR3 is made up of 17 amino acids. CDR3 sequence: CASSFRPTSLSSYEQYF. The CDR3 nucleotides read TGTGCCAGCAGTTTCCGACCGACTAGCCTAAGCTCCTACGAGCAGTACTTC.

This clonotype was recorded at least ten times. This chain connects TRBV15 to TRBJ1-5; D may be TRBD1 (6 bases). CDR1 and CDR2 (germline): LNHNV, YYDKDF (reference sequence). Trimming removed 0 bases from V and 0 bases from J, with 9 bases in between. The CDR3 length is 16 residues. This chain's CDR3 is CATSRENRVSNQPQHF. Here the CDR3 DNA reads TGTGCCACCAGCAGAGAAAACAGGGTTAGCAATCAGCCCCAGCATTTT.

This clonotype was detected ten times or more. The chain uses TRBV28 and TRBJ2-7; the D gene could be TRBD1 or TRBD2 (5 bases each). V was clipped by 7 bases and J by 7 bases, with 23 bases between them. CDR1 and CDR2 (germline): MDHEN, SYDVKM. CDR3 length equals 15 residues. The CDR3 DNA reads as TGTGCCAGCACCCCCAGAGGGACCAGCCTCGGGGAGCAGTACTTC. Its protein is CASTPRGTSLGEQYF.

The chain links TRBV4-1 to TRBJ2-7; 16 bases agree with TRBD2. This CDR3 has 17 residues. V shed 0 bases and J 4 bases; nucleotides not matched to a gene: 3. The germline gives CDR1 MGHRA, CDR2 YSYEKL. The CDR3 sequence is CASSQEPGLAGGYEQYF. The CDR3 region has the DNA TGCGCCAGCAGCCAAGAACCGGGACTAGCGGGAGGGTACGAGCAGTACTTC.

This clonotype was seen many times. This sequence joins TRBV18 and TRBJ2-1; 8 bases map to TRBD2. Germline V gene lookup returns CDR1 KGHSH and CDR2 LQKENI. This CDR3 comprises 14 residues. Trimming cost V 5 bases and J 7 bases; bases outside gene matches: 7. The CDR3 loop is CASSTGTRINEQFF. The CDR3 nucleotides are TGTGCCAGCTCAACCGGGACTAGGATTAATGAGCAGTTCTTC. Drawing the rest from reference TRBV18 and TRBJ2-1, the complete variable domain is NAGVMQNPRHLVRRRGQEARLRCSPMKGHSHVYWYRQLPEEGLKFMVYLQKENIIDESGMPKERFSAEFPKEGPSILRIQQVVRGDSAAYFCASSTGTRINEQFFGPGTRLTVL.

This clonotype has a count of ten or more. The V gene is TRBV5-1, the J gene TRBJ2-5; possibly TRBD1 or TRBD2 for D (5 bases each). V dropped 4 bases and J dropped 5 bases, with 18 bases sitting between them. CDR3 size: 15 residues. The V gene's germline CDR1 is SGHRS and CDR2 YFSETQ. The CDR3 DNA follows: TGCGCCAGCAGCCTCGCCGGGACCGGCAGGGAGACCCAGTACTTC. It specifies CASSLAGTGRETQYF.

The sample holds many counts of this clonotype. The chain is built from TRBV6-5 and TRBJ2-1; D is undetermined. The V end lost 4 bases, the J end lost 3 bases, and 13 bases lay between the germline ends. The CDR3 has 15 amino acids. Looked up from germline, CDR1 is MNHEY and CDR2 is SVGAGI. The CDR3 DNA reads TGTGCCAGCAGTTTCGACCCCACTAACTACAATGAGCAGTTCTTC. Residues: CASSFDPTNYNEQFF.

This clonotype appeared many times. This chain joins TRBV6-2 or TRBV6-3 and TRBJ2-5; D might be TRBD1 (6 bases). V was pared by 4 bases and J by 2 bases, with 14 bases between. The CDR3 length is 15 residues. Germline V gives CDR1 MNHEY, CDR2 SVGEGT. The CDR3 DNA reads TGTGCCAGCAGTTTGTATGGACAGCATCAAGAGACCCAGTACTTC. This encodes CASSLYGQHQETQYF.

Many counts were recorded for this clonotype. The V call is TRBV7-2, the J call TRBJ2-7; 9 nucleotides line up with TRBD2. V lost 2 bases and J lost 4; bases outside the gene matches: 9. This CDR3 comprises 16 residues. Germline V gene data show CDR1 as SGHTA and CDR2 as FQGNSA. Here the CDR3 DNA reads TGTGCCAGCAGCTTAATGGGCGGGCTAGCGGGGTACGAGCAGTACTTC. Amino acids: CASSLMGGLAGYEQYF.

This clonotype was counted ten times or more. The chain recombines TRBV11-2 with TRBJ2-3; 14 bases line up with TRBD2. There are 18 residues in the CDR3. The junction had 10 bases not matched to a gene; V was cut back by 4 bases and J by 4 bases. Germline values: CDR1 SGHAT, CDR2 FQNNGV. DNA for the CDR3: TGTGCCAGCAGCTCCCAGACTAGCGGGAGGGCCCGCGCAGATACGCAGTATTTT. Its protein is CASSSQTSGRARADTQYF.

This clonotype was detected ten times or more. This chain connects TRBV28 to TRBJ1-6; the D gene is possibly TRBD1 (5 bases). The CDR3 runs to 16 residues. Trimming cost V 6 bases and J 8 bases, with 20 bases left between them. CDR1 MDHEN and CDR2 SYDVKM come from the germline V gene. DNA of the CDR3: TGTGCCAGCAGCCCCCCCCACATGGGGCGTGATTCACCCCTCCACTTT. This sequence encodes CASSPPHMGRDSPLHF.

This clonotype was seen only once. The germline gene is not matched at one end of the junction; a read error may be the cause. The genes are TRBV6-2 or TRBV6-3 and TRBJ2-1, with D unclear. The CDR3 contains 20 residues. From germline, CDR1 is MNHEY and CDR2 SVGEGT. The CDR3 protein is CACSSVRSRGFRPGNNEQFF. The CDR3 bases are TGTGCCTGCAGTTCCGTCCGTTCTAGAGGTTTTAGGCCTGGGAACAATGAGCAGTTCTTC.

This chain links TRBV7-9 with TRBJ2-7; the match to TRBD2 covers 13 bases. CDR3 length: 14 residues. Germline V gene data show CDR1 as SEHNR and CDR2 as FQNEAQ (reference sequence). With V trimmed by 7 bases and J by 5 bases, 5 bases remained unmatched. The DNA of the CDR3 is TGTGCCAGCATTCGACTAGCGGGAGGTAACGAGCAGTACTTC. It codes for CASIRLAGGNEQYF.

This clonotype has a handful of counts. V and J are TRBV20-1 and TRBJ2-7; possible D gene TRBD1, 6 bases. There are 13 residues in the CDR3. Germline-derived CDR1 and CDR2 are DFQATT and SNEGSKA (reference sequence). Between the trimmed V and J ends, which lost 5 bases and 2 bases, there was a span of 13 bases. CDR3 nucleotide sequence: TGCAGTGCTTATGACAGGAGACCCTACGAGCAGTACTTC. Protein: CSAYDRRPYEQYF.

This clonotype was counted many times. J is TRBJ2-1 and V is TRBV20-1; D uncertain. Germline CDR1 DFQATT, CDR2 SNEGSKA (reference sequence). The CDR3 is made up of 12 amino acids. Between the trimmed V and J ends, which lost 2 bases and 3 bases, there was a span of 5 bases. CDR3 sequence (DNA): TGCAGTGCTAGACAGGTCTACAATGAGCAGTTCTTC. This encodes CSARQVYNEQFF.

This clonotype appeared a few times. This rearrangement joins TRBV7-9 to TRBJ2-7; D tentatively fits TRBD1 or TRBD2 (6 bases each). The V gene's germline CDR1 is SEHNR and CDR2 FQNEAQ (reference sequence). Trimming took off 3 bases at V and 6 bases at J, with 18 bases between the two ends. This CDR3 is 15 amino acids long. The CDR3 is CASSFATYGGSEQYF. CDR3 sequence (DNA): TGTGCCAGCAGCTTCGCGACTTACGGGGGCAGCGAGCAGTACTTC.

Remarks on this clonotype: A much larger clone is a single base away; this may be a read error. CDR3 loop: CASSWEGGNTGELFF. In DNA form, the CDR3 reads TGTGCCAGCAGCTGGGAGGGGGGTAACACCGGGGAGCTGTTTTTT. The chain couples TRBV27 to TRBJ2-2; D may be TRBD2 (7 bases). The V gene lost 6 bases and the J gene lost 2 bases, with 13 bases spanning the gap. The CDR3 consists of 15 residues. Germline assignment: CDR1 MNHEY and CDR2 SMNVEV (reference sequence).

The chain couples TRBV30 to TRBJ2-3; D unresolved. V was pared by 0 bases and J by 6 bases, with 13 bases between. The germline gives CDR1 GTSNPN, CDR2 SVGIG (reference sequence). The CDR3 has 14 residues. CDR3 loop: CAWSVGLALDTQYF. Written as DNA, the CDR3 is TGTGCCTGGAGTGTGGGGTTGGCTCTGGATACGCAGTATTTT.